The 9 T cell receptor beta chains given below trace back to one sample, sequenced in a study of long-term antiretroviral therapy in people with HIV. Samples were assayed with immunoSEQ v3.0 at survey level. TCRdb keeps only in-frame clones here, not all; method: immunoSEQ multiplex PCR. In the table there are approximately 20,000 clones, about 88% of which are singletons. This material consisted of unsorted PBMCs, taken 0.6 years after starting antiretroviral therapy. Receptors were obtained from a man in his fifties or sixties with HIV.

This clone was picked up one time. The V and J genes are TRBV9 and TRBJ1-5, with 8 bases that match TRBD1. The CDR3 contains 16 residues. Trimming took 4 bases from V and 0 from J; bases not matched to a gene: 6. Germline V CDR1 and CDR2: SGDLS, YYNGEE. This CDR3 reads CASSSGTGDSNQPQHF. CDR3 DNA sequence: TGTGCCAGCAGCTCCGGGACAGGAGATAGCAATCAGCCCCAGCATTTT.

The V gene is TRBV11-1, the J gene TRBJ2-7; a weak D match, TRBD2 (5 bases). Germline lookup yields CDR1 SGHAT and CDR2 FQDESV (reference sequence). Trimming took off 3 bases at V and 3 bases at J, with 12 bases between the two ends. This CDR3 comprises 14 residues. In nucleotides, the CDR3 is TGTGCCAGCAGCTTTGGAGGACCTGGCTACGAGCAGTACTTC. Amino acid sequence: CASSFGGPGYEQYF.

The rearrangement links TRBV18 to TRBJ2-1; 9 positions agree with TRBD2. The CDR3 is made up of 20 amino acids. V lost 3 bases and J lost 0; bases outside the gene matches: 15. Germline-derived CDR1 and CDR2 are KGHSH and LQKENI. CDR3 loop: CASSPSRGAGGLSSYNEQFF. The CDR3 region has the DNA TGTGCCAGCTCACCCAGCCGTGGGGCGGGGGGGCTGAGCTCCTACAATGAGCAGTTCTTC.

The DNA for the CDR3 is TGTGCCAGCAGAGGAACTGCAACTAATGAAAAACTGTTTTTT. Its translation is CASRGTATNEKLFF. The V and J genes are TRBV6-5 and TRBJ1-4; D uncertain. The V and J ends lost 6 bases and 0 bases respectively, with 8 bases between them. This CDR3 comprises 14 residues. Germline CDR1 MNHEY, CDR2 SVGAGI.

The chain uses TRBV5-1 and TRBJ2-1; D possibly corresponds to TRBD2 (5 bases). The CDR3 extends over 14 amino acids. V was clipped by 0 bases and J by 8 bases, with 12 bases between them. In germline, CDR1 is SGHRS, CDR2 YFSETQ. CDR3 loop: CASSLGSSDDEQFF. Here the CDR3 DNA reads TGCGCCAGCAGCTTGGGAAGTAGCGACGATGAGCAGTTCTTC.

V and J are TRBV19 and TRBJ2-5, with a weak D call TRBD1 (6 bases). This CDR3 has 13 amino acids. V was trimmed by 3 bases and J by 5 bases, leaving 10 bases between them. Germline CDR1 reads LNHDA; CDR2 reads SQIVND (reference sequence). The DNA of the CDR3 is TGTGCCAGTAGTATGTCACAGGGCGAGACCCAGTACTTC. Amino acids: CASSMSQGETQYF.

A few counts support this clone. The genes are TRBV5-6 and TRBJ2-5; unclear D gene. Per the germline V gene, CDR1 is SGHDT and CDR2 is YYEEEE. V lost 5 bases, J lost 7 bases, and 15 bases lay in between. CDR3 size: 13 residues. The CDR3 loop is CASSSTGHWTQYF. In DNA form, the CDR3 reads TGTGCCAGCAGTTCGACCGGGCATTGGACCCAGTACTTC.

The rearrangement links TRBV6-6 to TRBJ1-2; 8 bases are a match to TRBD1. V lost 2 bases to trimming and J lost 8 bases; unmatched junction nucleotides: 13. CDR1 is MNHNY and CDR2 is SVGAGI in the germline V gene (reference sequence). CDR3 length: 16 amino acids. CDR3 DNA: TGTGCCAGCAGTTACCCGTCACTCGTACAGGGGGACGGCTACACCTTC. Residues: CASSYPSLVQGDGYTF.

The gene calls are TRBV18 and TRBJ1-3; D gene uncertain. Germline V gene lookup returns CDR1 KGHSH and CDR2 LQKENI. Trimming pared 3 bases from V and 0 bases from J, leaving 15 bases between. The CDR3 has 17 amino acids. CDR3 nucleotides: TGTGCCAGCTCACCCCTGGCCAGTTCGATCTCTGGAAACACCATATATTTT. Its protein product is CASSPLASSISGNTIYF.